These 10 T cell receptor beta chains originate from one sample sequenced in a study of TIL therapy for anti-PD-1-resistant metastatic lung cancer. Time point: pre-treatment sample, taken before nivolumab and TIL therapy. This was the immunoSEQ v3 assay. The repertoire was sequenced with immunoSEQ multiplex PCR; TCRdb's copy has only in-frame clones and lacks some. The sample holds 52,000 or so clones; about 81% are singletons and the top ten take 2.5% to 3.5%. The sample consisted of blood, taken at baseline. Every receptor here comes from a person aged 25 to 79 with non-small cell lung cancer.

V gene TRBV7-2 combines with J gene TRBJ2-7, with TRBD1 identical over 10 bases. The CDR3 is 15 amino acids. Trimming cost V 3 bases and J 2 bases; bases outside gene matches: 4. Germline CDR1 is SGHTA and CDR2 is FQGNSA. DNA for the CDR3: TGTGCCAGCAGCTTTCCGGGACAGGGGCCCTACGAGCAGTACTTC. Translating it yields CASSFPGQGPYEQYF.

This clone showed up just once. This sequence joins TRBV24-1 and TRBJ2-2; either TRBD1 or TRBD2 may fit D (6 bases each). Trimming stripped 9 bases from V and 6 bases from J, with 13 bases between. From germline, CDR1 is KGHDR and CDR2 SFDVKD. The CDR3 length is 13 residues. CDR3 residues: CATHGGRPGELFF. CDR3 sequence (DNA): TGTGCCACCCATGGGGGGCGTCCCGGGGAGCTGTTTTTT.

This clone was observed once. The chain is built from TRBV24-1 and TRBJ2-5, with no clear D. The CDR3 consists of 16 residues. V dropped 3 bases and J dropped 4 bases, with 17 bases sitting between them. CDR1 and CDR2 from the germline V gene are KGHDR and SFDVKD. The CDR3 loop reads CATSDLPGPMGETQYF. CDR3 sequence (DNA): TGTGCCACCAGTGATCTTCCCGGCCCCATGGGAGAGACCCAGTACTTC.

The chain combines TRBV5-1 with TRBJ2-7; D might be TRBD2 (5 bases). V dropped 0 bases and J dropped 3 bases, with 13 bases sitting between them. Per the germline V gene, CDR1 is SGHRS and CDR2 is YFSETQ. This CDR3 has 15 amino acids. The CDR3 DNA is TGCGCCAGCAGCTTGGACCTAGCAACCGTCTACGAGCAGTACTTC. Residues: CASSLDLATVYEQYF.

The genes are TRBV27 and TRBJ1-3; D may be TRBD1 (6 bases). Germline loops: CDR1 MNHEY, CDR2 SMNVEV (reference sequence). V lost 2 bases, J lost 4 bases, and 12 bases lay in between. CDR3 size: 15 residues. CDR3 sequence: CASSLAGVQGNTIYF. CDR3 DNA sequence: TGTGCCAGCAGTTTAGCAGGGGTTCAGGGAAACACCATATATTTT.

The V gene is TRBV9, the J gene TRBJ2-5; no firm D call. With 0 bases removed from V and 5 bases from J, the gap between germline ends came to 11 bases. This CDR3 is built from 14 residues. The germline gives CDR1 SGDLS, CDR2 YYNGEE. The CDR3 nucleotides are TGTGCCAGCAGCGTAGCCAATGGTAGGGAGACCCAGTACTTC. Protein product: CASSVANGRETQYF.

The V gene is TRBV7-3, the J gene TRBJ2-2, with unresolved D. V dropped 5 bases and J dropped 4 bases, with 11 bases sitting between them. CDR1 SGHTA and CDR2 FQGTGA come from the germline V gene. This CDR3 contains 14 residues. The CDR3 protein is CASSVNRVTGELFF. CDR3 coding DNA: TGTGCCAGCAGCGTAAACCGGGTCACCGGGGAGCTGTTTTTT.

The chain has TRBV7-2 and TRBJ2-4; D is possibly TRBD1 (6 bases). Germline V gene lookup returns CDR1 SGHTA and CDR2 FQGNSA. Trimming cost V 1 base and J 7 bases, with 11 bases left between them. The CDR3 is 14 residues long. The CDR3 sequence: CASSLGGGLNIQYF. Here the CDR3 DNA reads TGTGCCAGCAGCTTAGGTGGGGGCTTGAACATTCAGTACTTC.

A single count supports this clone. CDR3 region: CASSLAQGLDEQFF. In DNA, the CDR3 is TGCGCCAGCAGCTTGGCCCAAGGTCTAGATGAGCAGTTCTTC. The genes are TRBV5-1 and TRBJ2-1; no definite D call. V was shortened by 0 bases and J by 8 bases, with 12 bases between the two germline ends. The length of the CDR3 is 14 residues. Germline CDR1 is SGHRS and CDR2 is YFSETQ.

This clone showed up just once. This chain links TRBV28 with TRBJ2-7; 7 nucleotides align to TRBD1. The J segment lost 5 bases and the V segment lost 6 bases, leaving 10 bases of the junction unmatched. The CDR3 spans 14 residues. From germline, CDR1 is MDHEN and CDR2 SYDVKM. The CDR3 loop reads CASRHPGQYHEQYF. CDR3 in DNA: TGTGCCAGCAGACATCCGGGACAGTACCACGAGCAGTACTTC.